One sample yielded the 25 T cell receptor beta chains listed below, sequenced in a study of technical replicates of blood from a few donors. Produced via immunoSEQ multiplex PCR; TCRdb's table is partial and in-frame only. The sample shows about 76,000 clones, 85% to 95% of them seen only once. The material sequenced was T cells isolated from PBMCs. Receptors were obtained from a human donor in good health.

This chain links TRBV19 with TRBJ1-1; TRBD1 matches at 9 bases. Losses at the gene ends were 7 bases for V and 1 base for J; bases not matched to a gene: 4. The CDR3 has 14 amino acids. Germline CDR1 is LNHDA and CDR2 is SQIVND (reference sequence). CDR3 sequence (DNA): TGTGCCAGTACCCCGGGACAGGGGAACACTGAAGCTTTCTTT. It specifies CASTPGQGNTEAFF. Full variable domain (missing parts from reference TRBV19 and TRBJ1-1): DGGITQSPKYLFRKEGQNVTLSCEQNLNHDAMYWYRQDPGQGLRLIYYSQIVNDFQKGDIAEGYSVSREKKESFPLTVTSAQKNPTAFYLCASTPGQGNTEAFFGQGTRLTVV.

This chain connects TRBV7-9 to TRBJ2-7; 7 nucleotides agree with TRBD1. V gave up 7 bases and J gave up 6 bases; unmatched junction bases: 9. This CDR3 spans 13 amino acids. Germline values: CDR1 SEHNR, CDR2 FQNEAQ (reference sequence). CDR3 sequence: CASIDRELGEQYF. The CDR3 DNA sequence: TGTGCCAGCATCGACAGGGAGTTAGGCGAGCAGTACTTC.

The V call is TRBV11-2, the J call TRBJ2-1; D might be TRBD2 (6 bases). The V gene lost 5 bases and the J gene lost 3 bases, with 14 bases spanning the gap. The CDR3 consists of 15 residues. CDR1 is SGHAT and CDR2 is FQNNGV in the germline V gene. This chain's CDR3 is CASSRLVADYNEQFF. The CDR3, as DNA: TGTGCCAGCAGCCGCCTGGTAGCGGACTACAATGAGCAGTTCTTC.

The chain combines TRBV6-5 with TRBJ2-3, with D unresolved. CDR1 is MNHEY, CDR2 SVGAGI, per germline. The V and J ends lost 4 bases and 2 bases respectively, with 7 bases between them. The CDR3 totals 13 residues. In DNA form, the CDR3 reads TGTGCCAGCAGTTTGGGCCTCACAGATACGCAGTATTTT. As protein: CASSLGLTDTQYF.

This chain uses TRBV27 with TRBJ2-5; 15 bases align to TRBD2. The trim removed 6 bases at V and 4 bases at J, leaving 3 bases unmatched. Germline CDR1 and CDR2: MNHEY and SMNVEV (reference sequence). There are 15 residues in the CDR3. Written as DNA, the CDR3 is TGTGCCAGCAGGCCGGGACTAGCGGGAGGAGAGACCCAGTACTTC. It encodes CASRPGLAGGETQYF.

This chain links TRBV19 with TRBJ2-5; perhaps TRBD1 as D (5 bases). CDR3 length: 15 residues. V lost 2 bases and J 1 base, leaving 11 bases between the germline ends. CDR1 and CDR2 (germline): LNHDA, SQIVND (reference sequence). The DNA of the CDR3 is TGTGCCAGTAGTATAAATACAGGCACCCAAGAGACCCAGTACTTC. This encodes CASSINTGTQETQYF.

On this clone itself: The same CDR3 arises from other DNA sequences in this sample as well. J is TRBJ1-5 and V is TRBV28; D perhaps matches TRBD1 (5 bases). The CDR3 is 12 amino acids. Trimming took 8 bases from V and 6 from J, leaving 11 bases between them. The germline V gene encodes CDR1 MDHEN and CDR2 SYDVKM. CDR3 residues: CASVQGSQPQHF. The CDR3 DNA reads as TGTGCCAGCGTCCAGGGAAGTCAGCCCCAGCATTTT.

This clone was seen only once. The J gene is TRBJ2-6, the V gene TRBV9; TRBD1 aligns across 8 bases. This CDR3 spans 17 amino acids. CDR1 SGDLS and CDR2 YYNGEE come from the germline V gene. With 0 bases clipped from V and 1 base from J, the junction kept 3 bases outside the gene matches. CDR3 amino acids: CASSVVTGVSGANVLTF. DNA of the CDR3: TGTGCCAGCAGCGTAGTGACAGGGGTATCTGGGGCCAACGTCCTGACTTTC.

This chain joins TRBV25-1 and TRBJ2-7; D not resolved. The CDR3 covers 12 residues. V gave up 4 bases and J gave up 0 bases, with 4 bases separating them. Germline V gives CDR1 MGHDK, CDR2 SYGVNS. CDR3 sequence: CASSANSYEQYF. CDR3 in DNA: TGTGCCAGCAGTGCAAACTCCTACGAGCAGTACTTC.

The chain employs TRBV11-2 and TRBJ2-4; the D is unclear. Trimming left V 5 bases short and J 0 bases short, with 5 bases between. The CDR3 contains 13 residues. Germline V CDR1 and CDR2: SGHAT, FQNNGV. The CDR3 DNA sequence: TGTGCCAGCAGCCCCTTAGCCAAAAACATTCAGTACTTC. It is translated as CASSPLAKNIQYF.

This chain links TRBV5-3 with TRBJ1-5, with D perhaps matching TRBD1 (5 bases). TRBV5-3 is designated an ORF whose function remains uncertain. The CDR3 runs to 16 residues. The V gene lost 1 base and the J gene lost 0 bases, with 11 bases spanning the gap. The chain's CDR3 is CARSLLQGYSNQPQHF. The DNA of the CDR3 is TGTGCCAGAAGCTTGCTGCAGGGCTATAGCAATCAGCCCCAGCATTTT.

V gene TRBV4-3 combines with J gene TRBJ2-2; weak D call: TRBD1 (5 bases). Germline-derived CDR1 and CDR2 are LGHNA and YSLEER. The CDR3 covers 13 residues. Trimming shortened V by 4 bases and J by 3 bases, and 6 bases separated the two germline ends. Here the CDR3 DNA reads TGCGCCAGCAGCCGGACACACACCGGGGAGCTGTTTTTT. It yields the protein CASSRTHTGELFF.

The chain carries TRBV5-5 and TRBJ2-7; D is possibly TRBD2 (5 bases). Germline loops: CDR1 SGHKS, CDR2 YYEKEE (reference sequence). Trimming cost V 0 bases and J 5 bases, with 12 bases left between them. This CDR3 has 14 residues. Here the CDR3 DNA reads TGTGCCAGCAGCTTGGAGCTAGCACTCAACGAGCAGTACTTC. This encodes CASSLELALNEQYF.

The J gene is TRBJ1-2, the V gene TRBV30, with D hard to call. V was trimmed by 4 bases and J by 3 bases, leaving 18 bases between them. Germline V gene sequence: CDR1 GTSNPN, CDR2 SVGIG (reference sequence). CDR3 length: 15 amino acids. The CDR3 sequence is CAWTEARSIYYGYTF. CDR3 in DNA: TGTGCCTGGACCGAGGCACGGTCCATCTACTATGGCTACACCTTC. Full variable domain (rest looked up from reference TRBV30 and TRBJ1-2): SQTIHQWPATLVQPVGSPLSLECTVEGTSNPNLYWYRQAAGRGLQLLFYSVGIGQISSEVPQNLSASRPQDRQFILSSKKLLLSDSGFYLCAWTEARSIYYGYTFGSGTRLTVV.

The DNA of the CDR3 is TGTGCCAGCAGTTCCTACGGGTTCTCCTACGAGCAGTACTTC. It codes for CASSSYGFSYEQYF. The chain recombines TRBV28 with TRBJ2-7; D is ambiguous. The CDR3 length is 14 residues. With 4 bases removed from V and 0 bases from J, the gap between germline ends came to 10 bases. In germline, CDR1 is MDHEN, CDR2 SYDVKM.

The chain combines TRBV29-1 with TRBJ2-1; D perhaps matches TRBD1 (6 bases). The CDR3 contains 13 residues. CDR1 SQVTM and CDR2 ANQGSEA come from the germline V gene. The germline V and J ends were trimmed by 2 bases and 4 bases, with 9 bases remaining between them. The CDR3 DNA reads as TGCAGCGTTGAAAGACAGGCTTACAATGAGCAGTTCTTC. Residues: CSVERQAYNEQFF.

This chain links TRBV19 with TRBJ1-1, with D perhaps TRBD1 (5 bases). The germline gives CDR1 LNHDA, CDR2 SQIVND (reference sequence). V dropped 2 bases and J dropped 1 base, with 14 bases sitting between them. This CDR3 has 16 residues. CDR3 in amino acids: CASSIYLGQSNTEAFF. The CDR3 coding sequence is TGTGCCAGTAGTATATATCTGGGGCAGTCGAACACTGAAGCTTTCTTT.

CDR3 nucleotides: TGCGCCAGCAGATCCGACAGCGACGAGCAGTACTTC. Protein product: CASRSDSDEQYF. The rearrangement links TRBV5-1 to TRBJ2-7, with D possibly being TRBD1 (5 bases). The CDR3 covers 12 residues. V lost 5 bases to trimming and J lost 5 bases, with 11 bases between them. Germline V lookup: CDR1 SGHRS, CDR2 YFSETQ.

The chain is built from TRBV28 and TRBJ2-4, with a tentative D call TRBD1 (5 bases). V was cut by 6 bases and J by 4 bases, with 13 bases left in between. Germline CDR1 MDHEN, CDR2 SYDVKM. CDR3 length: 14 amino acids. The DNA of the CDR3 is TGTGCCAGCAGCCCAAGCAGGGTGAAAAACATTCAGTACTTC. Translating gives CASSPSRVKNIQYF.

With regard to this clone: At one end the junction does not follow the germline gene, possibly because of a read error. The chain joins TRBV15 to TRBJ2-5, with TRBD2 as a possible D gene (5 bases). The germline V gene has CDR1 LNHNV and CDR2 YYDKDF (reference sequence). The CDR3 extends over 11 amino acids. CDR3 amino acids: CATSRGEAQYF. The CDR3 region has the DNA TGTGCCACCAGCAGGGGAGAGGCCCAGTACTTC.

The V gene is TRBV6-1, the J gene TRBJ2-2; D remains unclear. This CDR3 is 14 amino acids long. Germline V CDR1 and CDR2: MNHNS, SASEGT. Trimming took 7 bases from V and 2 from J, leaving 11 bases between them. CDR3 in amino acids: CASTNYVNTGELFF. The CDR3 region has the DNA TGTGCCAGCACTAACTACGTTAACACCGGGGAGCTGTTTTTT.

This clone appeared a single time. The V and J genes are TRBV6-1 and TRBJ1-2; 8 bases agree with TRBD1. V shed 8 bases and J 8 bases; nucleotides not matched to a gene: 7. CDR1 and CDR2 from the germline V gene are MNHNS and SASEGT. The CDR3 has 12 residues. The CDR3 DNA sequence: TGTGCCAGCGCAGACAGGGGAGAGGGCTACACCTTC. This encodes CASADRGEGYTF.

This chain joins TRBV11-2 and TRBJ2-3, with 9 bases aligning to TRBD1. Trimming cost V 3 bases and J 5 bases; bases outside gene matches: 9. The CDR3 has 16 residues. Germline CDR1 reads SGHAT; CDR2 reads FQNNGV. The CDR3: CASSLTGTGMIDTQYF. As DNA, the CDR3 is TGTGCCAGCAGCTTGACCGGGACAGGGATGATAGATACGCAGTATTTT.

The table lists this clone with a count of one. This chain links TRBV5-1 with TRBJ1-4; the D is unclear. Trimming removed 0 bases at V and 5 bases at J, with 11 bases between. The germline gives CDR1 SGHRS, CDR2 YFSETQ. This CDR3 contains 15 residues. This CDR3 reads CASSLGAGLNEKLFF. CDR3 bases: TGCGCCAGCAGCTTGGGGGCAGGTTTAAATGAAAAACTGTTTTTT. Filled out from reference TRBV5-1 and TRBJ1-4, the complete variable domain reads KAGVTQTPRYLIKTRGQQVTLSCSPISGHRSVSWYQQTPGQGLQFLFEYFSETQRNKGNFPGRFSGRQFSNSRSEMNVSTLELGDSALYLCASSLGAGLNEKLFFGSGTQLSVL.

The chain carries TRBV12-5 and TRBJ2-1; tentatively, D is TRBD2 (5 bases). Trimming stripped 6 bases from V and 6 bases from J, with 18 bases between. Germline CDR1 reads LGHNT; CDR2 reads FRNRAP. The CDR3 spans 15 residues. The CDR3 coding sequence is TGTGCTAGTGGGGAAATAACGGGAACCGGCAATGAGCAGTTCTTC. It translates to CASGEITGTGNEQFF.